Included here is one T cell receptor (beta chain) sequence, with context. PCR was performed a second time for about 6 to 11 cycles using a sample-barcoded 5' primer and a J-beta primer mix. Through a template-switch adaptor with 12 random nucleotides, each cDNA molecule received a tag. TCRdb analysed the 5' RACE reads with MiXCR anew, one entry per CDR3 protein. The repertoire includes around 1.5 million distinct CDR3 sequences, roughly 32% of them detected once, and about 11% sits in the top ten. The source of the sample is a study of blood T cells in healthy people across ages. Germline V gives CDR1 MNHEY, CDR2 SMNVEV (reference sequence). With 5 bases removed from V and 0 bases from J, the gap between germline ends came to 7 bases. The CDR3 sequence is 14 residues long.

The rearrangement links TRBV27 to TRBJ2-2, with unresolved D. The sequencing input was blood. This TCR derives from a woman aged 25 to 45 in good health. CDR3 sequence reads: CASSMYSNTGELFF. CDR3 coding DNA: TGTGCCAGCAGTATGTATTCGAACACCGGGGAGCTGTTTTTT.